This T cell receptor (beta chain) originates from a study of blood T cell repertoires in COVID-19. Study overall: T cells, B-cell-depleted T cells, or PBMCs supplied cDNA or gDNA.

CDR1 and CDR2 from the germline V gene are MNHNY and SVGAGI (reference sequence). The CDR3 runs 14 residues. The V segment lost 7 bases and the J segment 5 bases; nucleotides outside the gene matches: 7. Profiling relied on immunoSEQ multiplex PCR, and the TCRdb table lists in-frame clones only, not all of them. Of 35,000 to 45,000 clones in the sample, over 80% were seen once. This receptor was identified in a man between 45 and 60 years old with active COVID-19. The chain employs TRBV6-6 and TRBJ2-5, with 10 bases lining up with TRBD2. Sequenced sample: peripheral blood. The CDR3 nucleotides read TGTGCCAGCACAGACAGCGGGGGGGCCGAGACCCAGTACTTC. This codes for CASTDSGGAETQYF.